Shown below are 11 T cell receptor beta chains from a single sample sequenced in a study of T cells in Graves' hyperthyroidism and ophthalmopathy. TCR beta CDR3 sequences were amplified from RNA transcripts. The primer set for the first-round RT-PCR of the TCR CDR3 was HTBI. TCRdb passed the multiplex PCR reads through MiXCR, listing each CDR3 protein once. The sample yields 450,000 to 600,000 distinct CDR3 sequences, around 20% seen once. Specimen: blood. Source of these receptors: a man between 35 and 55 years old with Graves' ophthalmopathy.

This clonotype showed up many times. The chain is built from TRBV11-2 and TRBJ2-2, with D possibly TRBD1 on 5 matching bases. The germline V gene encodes CDR1 SGHAT and CDR2 FQNNGV. V was pared by 5 bases and J by 4 bases, with 17 bases between. The CDR3 runs 16 residues. DNA of the CDR3: TGTGCCAGCAGCCCACCCCAGGGTGTCGGCACCGGGGAGCTGTTTTTT. This encodes CASSPPQGVGTGELFF.

In its sample, this clonotype was seen many times. The chain carries TRBV5-1 and TRBJ1-1, with TRBD1 as a possible D gene (5 bases). Trimming cost V 3 bases and J 5 bases, with 14 bases left between them. CDR3 length: 14 amino acids. Germline-derived CDR1 and CDR2 are SGHRS and YFSETQ. CDR3 DNA sequence: TGCGCCAGCAGCTCGTCGCAGGGACTGACTGAAGCTTTCTTT. As protein: CASSSSQGLTEAFF.

This clonotype has more than one count but fewer than ten. The V call is TRBV7-9, the J call TRBJ2-1; D not certain. The germline V and J ends were trimmed by 2 bases and 13 bases, with 9 bases remaining between them. The CDR3 has 11 amino acids. Germline loops: CDR1 SEHNR, CDR2 FQNEAQ (reference sequence). The CDR3 protein is CASSLPLSQFF. CDR3 bases: TGTGCCAGCAGCTTACCTTTAAGCCAGTTCTTC.

The chain has TRBV19 and TRBJ2-3; 7 bases are shared with TRBD1. The V and J ends lost 3 bases and 2 bases, in that order; junction bases with no gene match: 8. Germline values: CDR1 LNHDA, CDR2 SQIVND (reference sequence). The CDR3 runs 16 residues. This chain's CDR3 is CASSIRDRVNTDTQYF. As DNA, the CDR3 is TGTGCCAGTAGTATCCGCGACAGGGTGAACACAGATACGCAGTATTTT.

This rearrangement joins TRBV6-2 or TRBV6-3 to TRBJ2-1; the D gene is possibly TRBD1 (5 bases). CDR1 and CDR2 (germline): MNHEY, SVGEGT. The CDR3 is 17 residues long. The V end was cut by 6 bases, the J end by 0 bases, with 18 bases between. The CDR3 nucleotides are TGTGCCAGCAGCTCCTTATGGCAGGGCGGCTCCTACAATGAGCAGTTCTTC. This translates into CASSSLWQGGSYNEQFF.

This clonotype has a handful of counts. The V and J genes are TRBV3-1 and TRBJ2-3; D gene ambiguous. The germline V and J ends were trimmed by 0 bases and 0 bases, with 16 bases remaining between them. The CDR3 has 18 residues. The germline gives CDR1 LGHDT, CDR2 YNNKEL (reference sequence). The DNA of the CDR3 is TGTGCCAGCAGCCAAGAGACCCTAAGAGCCGCTAGCACAGATACGCAGTATTTT. Translation gives CASSQETLRAASTDTQYF.

This clonotype was detected only a few times. The chain has TRBV29-1 and TRBJ2-1, with TRBD1 matching 7 bases. Losses at the gene ends were 7 bases for V and 7 bases for J; bases not matched to a gene: 7. The CDR3 sequence is 12 residues long. Germline CDR1 reads SQVTM; CDR2 reads ANQGSEA. DNA for the CDR3: TGCAGCGCCTATAGACAGGGAAATGAGCAGTTCTTC. It is translated as CSAYRQGNEQFF.

There are a few counts of this clonotype. V usage is TRBV18 and J usage is TRBJ1-3; 11 bases are a match to TRBD1. The CDR3 has 17 amino acids. Germline trimming cut 1 base from V and 1 base from J; bases unmatched to any gene: 3. In germline, CDR1 is KGHSH, CDR2 LQKENI. The CDR3 DNA reads TGTGCCAGCTCACCACGGACAGGGGGCCTTTCTGGAAACACCATATATTTT. Its protein product is CASSPRTGGLSGNTIYF.

CDR3 nucleotides: TGCGCCAGCAGTGATCCCCATGGGGAAGATACGCAGTATTTT. This codes for CASSDPHGEDTQYF. V gene TRBV10-1 combines with J gene TRBJ2-3; no clear D gene. Deletions cut 3 bases from V and 5 bases from J, with 12 bases between. CDR1 and CDR2 (germline): WNHNN, SYGVQD (reference sequence). The CDR3 extends over 14 amino acids.

The chain uses TRBV19 and TRBJ1-2; TRBD1 matches at 7 bases. V was pared by 7 bases and J by 0 bases, with 8 bases of the junction left unmatched. This CDR3 has 15 residues. Looked up from germline, CDR1 is LNHDA and CDR2 is SQIVND (reference sequence). Written as DNA, the CDR3 is TGTGCCAGTATGACAGGGTTTCGAGCTAACTATGGCTACACCTTC. It codes for CASMTGFRANYGYTF.

The chain employs TRBV7-2 and TRBJ2-1; TRBD2 aligns across 8 bases. The germline gives CDR1 SGHTA, CDR2 FQGNSA. V lost 7 bases to trimming and J lost 7 bases; unmatched junction nucleotides: 12. CDR3 size: 15 residues. CDR3 region: CASTPRGGIRNEQFF. The CDR3 nucleotides are TGTGCCAGCACTCCTCGGGGGGGGATTAGGAATGAGCAGTTCTTC.